The T cell receptor beta chain described here comes from a study of T cells in Graves' hyperthyroidism and ophthalmopathy. Study conclusions and caveats: Progression to ophthalmopathy was predicted a median of roughly 6.8 months early. Among thyroid clonotypes expanded above 0.001, most also appeared in blood.

As to this clonotype: The antigen is undetermined.

With duration under 3 months, ophthalmopathy was active: Clinical Activity Score at least 3, NOSPECS at least 4. The authors took PBMCs from over 8.5 ml fresh peripheral blood. The CDR3 is 18 amino acids. The J segment lost 5 bases and the V segment lost 7 bases, leaving 22 bases of the junction unmatched. Germline V gene sequence: CDR1 SNHLY, CDR2 FYNNEI. The investigators amplified TCR beta CDR3 regions from RNA transcripts. During a first-round RT-PCR of the TCR CDR3, the HTBI primer set was used. TCRdb redid the calling of the multiplex PCR reads with MiXCR, one entry per CDR3 protein. This repertoire shows 600,000 to 650,000 distinct CDR3 sequences, 20% found once; its top ten account for under 35%.

This rearrangement joins TRBV2 to TRBJ2-5; 7 bases are shared with TRBD1. Sequencing used blood. This receptor was taken from a man aged 25-45 years with Graves' ophthalmopathy. CDR3 nucleotide sequence: TGTGCCAGCACCGAGGGGGCCGGGACAGTCCGGGATTGGGAGACCCAGTACTTC. Its protein is CASTEGAGTVRDWETQYF.